This is a list of T cell receptor beta chains from one sample in a study of blood T cell repertoires in COVID-19. Repertoires were generated with immunoSEQ multiplex PCR, while TCRdb's copy carries only in-frame clones and drops some. The table lists fewer than 400,000 clones, just under 90% of them singletons. The sequencing sample was made of PBMCs or T cells enriched from blood (not recorded which). These receptors all come from a woman under 40 who had recovered from COVID-19. Both conserved end residues are part of each CDR3. A D gene is named only where the DNA matches it firmly. Clone size, where shown, is once, few, many, or a class for clones that have expanded.

j_call v_call clone_size d_call cdr3_nt cdr3_aa
TRBJ2-2 TRBV30 once NA TGTGCCTGGGCTGACAGGATCGGCGGGGAGCTGTTTTTT CAWADRIGGELFF
TRBJ1-5 TRBV28 few NA TGTGCCAGCAGTGAAGTAGGGGTCCACGATCAGCCCCAGCATTTT CASSEVGVHDQPQHF
TRBJ1-5 TRBV27 NA NA TGTGCCAGCAGTCTCGGGAACCCAGATCAGCCCCAGCATTTT CASSLGNPDQPQHF
TRBJ2-7 TRBV6-5 few TRBD2 TGTGCCAGCAGTTCCACTAGCGTGGGTGAGCAGTACTTC CASSSTSVGEQYF
TRBJ1-3 TRBV7-2 NA NA TGTGCCAGCAGCTTCGAGGGCCCCTCTGGAAACACCATATATTTT CASSFEGPSGNTIYF
TRBJ2-7 TRBV5-4 few NA TGTGCCAGCAGCTTGGATGGCGGGAACTACGAGCAGTACTTC CASSLDGGNYEQYF
TRBJ2-1 TRBV20-1 NA TRBD2 TGCAGTGCTAGTCTGTCTAGCGGGAGCAATGAGCAGTTCTTC CSASLSSGSNEQFF
TRBJ2-7 TRBV6-2/TRBV6-3 NA NA TGTGCCAGCAGTTACTCCCCACAGGGCGGGGGAGAGGAGCAGTACTTC CASSYSPQGGGEEQYF
TRBJ2-7 TRBV27 NA NA TGTGCCAGCAGTCCCTTAGGAGCGGCAAGCTCCTACGAGCAGTACTTC CASSPLGAASSYEQYF
TRBJ2-7 TRBV9 once TRBD2 TGTGCCAGCAGCGTAGGTGCGGGGGGGCCACACGAGCAGTACTTC CASSVGAGGPHEQYF
TRBJ1-2 TRBV15 NA NA TGTGCCACCAGCAGAGAAGGGGAGGGGTATGGCTACACCTTC CATSREGEGYGYTF
TRBJ2-5 TRBV5-6 NA NA TGTGCCACCACACGCGGAGCACAAGAGACCCAGTACTTC CATTRGAQETQYF
TRBJ2-1 TRBV24-1 few NA TGTGCCACCAGTGATCTACCCCGGGACAATCCCTACAATGAGCAGTTCTTC CATSDLPRDNPYNEQFF
TRBJ2-7 TRBV5-5 NA TRBD2 TGTGCCAGCAGCTCCTTGTCGACTAGCGGGGGGATGTACGAGCAGTACTTC CASSSLSTSGGMYEQYF
TRBJ2-5 TRBV7-9 NA TRBD1 TGTGCCAGCAGCTCCTTCGGACAGGTACAAGAGACCCAGTACTTC CASSSFGQVQETQYF
TRBJ2-1 TRBV29-1 NA TRBD2 TGCAGCGCCCGAGCGGGGGACTACAATGAGCAGTTCTTC CSARAGDYNEQFF
TRBJ1-2 TRBV27 NA TRBD1 TGTGCCAGCAGACCTATAGGACAGGGGGGATCTGGCTACACCTTC CASRPIGQGGSGYTF
TRBJ2-5 TRBV10-1 NA TRBD1 TGCGCCATTGAGCTTGGACAGGGACGAGAGACCCAGTACTTC CAIELGQGRETQYF
TRBJ2-6 TRBV20-1 NA TRBD1 TGCAGTGCTAGTCAGGACAGGGGGCTCGGGGCCAACGTCCTGACTTTC CSASQDRGLGANVLTF
TRBJ2-7 TRBV7-9 once NA TGTGCCAGCAGCTTAGGACTTAACTACGAGCAGTACTTC CASSLGLNYEQYF
TRBJ2-1 TRBV30 NA TRBD2 TGTGCCTGGAGTGCATCCGGGACTAGCGGGAGTTACAATGAGCAGTTCTTC CAWSASGTSGSYNEQFF
TRBJ2-7 TRBV27 NA NA TGTGCCAGCAAAAGAAGGAGCTCCTACGAGCAGTACTTC CASKRRSSYEQYF
TRBJ2-3 TRBV6-5 NA TRBD1 TGTGCCAGCAGTTACAATTCGGACAGGGGAAATACGCAGTATTTT CASSYNSDRGNTQYF
TRBJ1-4 TRBV15 NA NA TGTGCCACCAGCAGGCGGGGCGCAACTAATGAAAAACTGTTTTTT CATSRRGATNEKLFF
TRBJ1-2 TRBV2 NA TRBD1 TGTGCCAGCAGGGGACAGGGGGTCGGTGGCTACACCTTC CASRGQGVGGYTF
TRBJ1-1 TRBV13 once TRBD1 TGTGCCAGCAGCCATCCAATTGCAGGGGGCCTCACTGAAGCTTTCTTT CASSHPIAGGLTEAFF
TRBJ1-1 TRBV5-4 NA NA TGTGCCAGCAGCGCCCACAGGGCCAGCAGGAACACTGAAGCTTTCTTT CASSAHRASRNTEAFF
TRBJ1-2 TRBV4-2 few NA TGTGCCAGCAGTTGGCCCTATGGCTACACCTTC CASSWPYGYTF
TRBJ1-5 TRBV30 NA NA TGTGCCTGGAGCTCCTTTGCGTCGCAGGCAAGCAATCAGCCCCAGCATTTT CAWSSFASQASNQPQHF
TRBJ1-6 TRBV15 NA NA TGTGCCACCAGCAGAGATCCCTTGGGGGGTGTCGGTTCACCCCTCCACTTT CATSRDPLGGVGSPLHF
TRBJ2-1 TRBV7-9 NA NA TGTGCCAGCAGCTTAGTTACGGGGGAGCTGGGCAATGAGCAGTTCTTC CASSLVTGELGNEQFF
TRBJ1-2 TRBV30 NA TRBD1 TGTGCCTGGAGGGAGGACAGGACGTTTTACGGCTACACCTTC CAWREDRTFYGYTF
TRBJ1-4 TRBV5-6 NA NA TGTGCCAGCAGCCGCTGGGCTGAAAAACTGTTTTTT CASSRWAEKLFF
TRBJ1-1 TRBV30 NA NA TGTGCCTGGAGGCAGGGAACTGAAGCTTTCTTT CAWRQGTEAFF
TRBJ2-3 TRBV19 NA NA TGTGCCAGTAGATCGGGTACAGATACGCAGTATTTT CASRSGTDTQYF
TRBJ2-5 TRBV18 NA NA TGTGCCAGCTCACCAGCTTTATCGGGACTCCAAGAGACCCAGTACTTC CASSPALSGLQETQYF
TRBJ1-5 TRBV6-5 NA TRBD1 TGTGCCAGCAGAGCGGACAGGGGAGGCAATCAGCCCCAGCATTTT CASRADRGGNQPQHF
TRBJ1-1 TRBV6-5 NA NA TGTGCCAGCAGTTACTCGCCGAGTAACTTCGATGAAGCTTTCTTT CASSYSPSNFDEAFF
TRBJ1-5 TRBV16 NA TRBD1 TGTGCCAGCACCTCACAGGGGGGTGGCAATCAGCCCCAGCATTTT CASTSQGGGNQPQHF
TRBJ1-2 TRBV19 once NA TGTGCCAGTAGTATTGGCGGTGCGGGCTACACCTTC CASSIGGAGYTF
TRBJ2-7 TRBV7-9 NA TRBD2 TGTGCCAGCAGCCCCCGGACTAGCGGGAGAATGTACGAGCAGTACTTC CASSPRTSGRMYEQYF
TRBJ2-7 TRBV19 many TRBD1 TGTGCCAGTAGTATAGGGGACAGGGTTTCCCCTTTGATCTTC CASSIGDRVSPLIF
TRBJ2-7 TRBV21-1 NA NA TGTGCCAGCAGCAAAGTCTCTCTAATCGGGACAGGGTGGTACGAGCAGTACTTC CASSKVSLIGTGWYEQYF
TRBJ1-3 TRBV7-2 once NA TGTGCCAGCAGCTTGCGCTCCACCCGGTCATATGGAAACACCATATATTTT CASSLRSTRSYGNTIYF
TRBJ1-6 TRBV5-4 NA TRBD1 TGTGCCAGCAGCCGGGGACAGGGGAAGACGAATTCACCCCTCCACTTT CASSRGQGKTNSPLHF
TRBJ2-5 TRBV3-1/TRBV3-2 NA TRBD1 TGTGCCAGCAGCCACCGGACAGGGGGACCCCAAGAGACCCAGTACTTC CASSHRTGGPQETQYF
TRBJ1-1 TRBV11-3 NA NA TGTGCCAGCAGCAAAGGGGCGATCACTGAAGCTTTCTTT CASSKGAITEAFF
TRBJ1-5 TRBV15 NA TRBD1 TGTGCCACCAGCAGAGATGGACAGGGTGGACAGCCCCAGCATTTT CATSRDGQGGQPQHF
TRBJ1-1 TRBV19 NA TRBD1 TGTGCCACCCGGACAGGGGGCGGTACTGAAGCTTTCTTT CATRTGGGTEAFF
TRBJ1-1 TRBV7-8 NA NA TGTGCCAGCAGCGAGAACTCTCGGGGGGGCGTTCCCGCTTTCTTT CASSENSRGGVPAFF
TRBJ2-7 TRBV7-2 once TRBD2 TGTGCCAGCAGCTTAGGGGGGGGCGAGCAGTACTTC CASSLGGGEQYF
TRBJ1-5 TRBV27 NA NA TGTGCCAGCAGTTTATGGGGGGGGAGCAATCAGCCCCAGCATTTT CASSLWGGSNQPQHF
TRBJ2-3 TRBV29-1 NA TRBD2 TGCAGCGTTGACGGGACTAGCGGAAGCACAGATACGCAGTATTTT CSVDGTSGSTDTQYF